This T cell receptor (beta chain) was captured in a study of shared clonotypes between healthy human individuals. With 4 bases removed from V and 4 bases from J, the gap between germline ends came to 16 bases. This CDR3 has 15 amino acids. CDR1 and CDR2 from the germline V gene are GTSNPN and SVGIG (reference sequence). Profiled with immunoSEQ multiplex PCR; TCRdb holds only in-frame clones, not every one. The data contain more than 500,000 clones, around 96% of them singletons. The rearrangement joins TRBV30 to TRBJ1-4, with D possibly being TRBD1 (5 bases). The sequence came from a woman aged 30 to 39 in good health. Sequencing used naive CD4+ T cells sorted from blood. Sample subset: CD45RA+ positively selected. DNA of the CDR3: TGTGCCTGGACCAGCCCCCGGGACCTTAATGAAAAACTGTTTTTT. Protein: CAWTSPRDLNEKLFF.